This T cell receptor beta chain emerged from a study of blood T cell repertoires in COVID-19. V was shortened by 0 bases and J by 9 bases, with 12 bases between the two germline ends. CDR1 is LNHNV, CDR2 YYDKDF, per germline (reference sequence). The CDR3 sequence is 14 residues long. Assay used: immunoSEQ multiplex PCR; TCRdb lists only in-frame clones, some missing. The repertoire has under 100,000 clones, almost 85% of them found once; the top ten carry 10%. Sequencing used peripheral blood. This chain joins TRBV15 and TRBJ1-3; D gene ambiguous. This clonotype was obtained from a man in his sixties with acute or convalescent COVID-19. The CDR3 sequence: CATSRDTSRGTIYF. CDR3 coding DNA: TGTGCCACCAGCAGAGATACCAGTCGGGGCACCATATATTTT.